This T cell receptor beta chain is drawn from a study of cytomegalovirus exposure and HLA in healthy donors. The table lists this clone with a count of one. This PCR relied on a set of 60 Vbeta primers and 13 Jbeta primers. Here immunoSEQ multiplex PCR was the method, and the copy in TCRdb shows in-frame clones only, minus some. The sample has 110,000 or so clones; more than 75% are singletons. The sequence was collected from a middle-aged woman in good health and CMV-seropositive. The sequenced sample consisted of PBMCs.

The CDR3 DNA reads TGTGCCAGCAGTTTACAGGGAGACTATGGCTACACCTTC. Amino acid sequence: CASSLQGDYGYTF. The rearrangement links TRBV2 to TRBJ1-2; tentatively, D is TRBD1 (6 bases). The CDR3 has 13 amino acids. V was cut by 5 bases and J by 3 bases, with 10 bases left in between. Per germline, CDR1 SNHLY and CDR2 FYNNEI.